Each of the 21 T cell receptor beta chains below was sequenced from the same sample in a study of human T cells and chemical hapten exposure (dated by TCRdb to the early 2020s). The time point label, read with the paper, signifies: patch test 2, 6 weeks after DPC sensitization. The treatment or condition label on this specimen signifies: therapeutic diphenylcyclopropenone sensitization with weekly scalp DPC. Preparation of the library involved RACE. The instrument given in TCRdb is NextSeq 500. TCRdb passed the public sequencing reads through fastp at Q25 and MiXCR, retaining productive beta sequences. Every entry covers one CDR3 protein and lists the most common genes and DNA from its rows. The sample table holds 69,000 or so distinct CDR3 sequences, of which around a tenth were seen once. The ten largest clones add up to roughly 6.8% of the sample. This sample comprised whole blood, obtained in connection with sensitization to the hapten diphenylcyclopropenone (DPC). Receptor source: a woman aged 50 to 60 with alopecia areata. Some clones in this sample may be carry-over from other donors' samples.

In this sample, this clonotype turned up many times. Germline and junction disagree at one end, which may indicate a read error. The CDR3 here is CTSSLRGIPAYEQYF. The CDR3 DNA follows: TGTACCAGCAGTCTAAGAGGCATTCCGGCCTACGAGCAGTACTTC. The V call is TRBV2, the J call TRBJ2-7; D is unclear. The germline CDR1 and CDR2 sequences are SNHLY and FYNNEI. This CDR3 spans 15 amino acids.

This clonotype was counted at least ten times. This chain connects TRBV12-3 or TRBV12-4 to TRBJ2-5, with TRBD2 as a possible D gene (5 bases). The CDR3 is 14 amino acids. Trimming stripped 3 bases from V and 2 bases from J, with 10 bases between. CDR3 sequence reads: CASSFQSGQETQYF. CDR3 bases: TGTGCCAGCAGTTTCCAATCGGGACAAGAGACCCAGTACTTC.

This clonotype was observed many times. The rearrangement links TRBV12-3 or TRBV12-4 to TRBJ1-1; D is possibly TRBD1 (6 bases). V lost 1 base and J 8 bases, leaving 8 bases between the germline ends. This CDR3 spans 12 amino acids. CDR3 region: CASSLGRGEAFF. The CDR3, as DNA: TGTGCCAGCAGTTTAGGCAGGGGCGAAGCTTTCTTT.

This clonotype was counted many times. The chain links TRBV20-1 to TRBJ2-7, with D maybe TRBD2 (5 bases). The V and J ends lost 2 bases and 4 bases respectively, with 9 bases between them. The germline CDR1 and CDR2 sequences are DFQATT and SNEGSKA (reference sequence). This CDR3 contains 12 residues. The DNA for the CDR3 is TGCAGTGCTAGAAGCAAGCGGTACGAGCAGTACTTC. It encodes CSARSKRYEQYF.

The chain links TRBV10-3 to TRBJ2-2; D is undetermined. The germline V gene encodes CDR1 ENHRY and CDR2 SYGVKD. The germline V and J ends were trimmed by 0 bases and 5 bases, with 7 bases remaining between them. The CDR3 contains 14 residues. CDR3 sequence reads: CAISESADTGELFF. The DNA of the CDR3 is TGTGCCATCAGTGAGTCGGCGGATACCGGGGAGCTGTTTTTT.

This chain links TRBV29-1 with TRBJ2-1; 7 bases agree with TRBD2. CDR3 size: 13 residues. CDR1 SQVTM and CDR2 ANQGSEA come from the germline V gene. V gave up 4 bases and J gave up 7 bases; unmatched junction bases: 7. CDR3 region: CSVAREVSNEQFF. The CDR3 nucleotides read TGCAGCGTTGCTCGGGAGGTGTCGAATGAGCAGTTCTTC.

On this clonotype: At one end, the junction sequence differs from germline, possibly due to a read error. V and J are TRBV5-1 and TRBJ2-5, with D perhaps TRBD1 (5 bases). This CDR3 contains 15 residues. Germline V gene lookup returns CDR1 SGHRS and CDR2 YFSETQ. CDR3: CASSSDLGPQETLYF. The CDR3 DNA follows: TGCGCTAGCAGCTCCGATTTGGGGCCCCAAGAGACCCTGTACTTC.

This clonotype occurred a few times. The chain is built from TRBV15 and TRBJ1-1, with TRBD1 matching over 7 bases. The CDR3 is 17 residues long. V was pared by 0 bases and J by 0 bases, with 7 bases of the junction left unmatched. CDR1 and CDR2 (germline): LNHNV, YYDKDF (reference sequence). The CDR3 DNA follows: TGTGCCACCAGCAGAGATCCCACAGGGGCCCTGAACACTGAAGCTTTCTTT. Protein sequence: CATSRDPTGALNTEAFF.

In its sample, this clonotype was seen many times. The rearrangement links TRBV2 to TRBJ2-3; 8 bases are a match to TRBD2. J was trimmed by 3 bases and V by 5 bases; bases with no gene match: 7. The CDR3 has 15 amino acids. Germline V gene data show CDR1 as SNHLY and CDR2 as FYNNEI. The chain's CDR3 is CASSTRLAQTDTQYF. The CDR3 DNA reads as TGTGCCAGCAGTACCCGACTAGCGCAGACAGATACGCAGTATTTT.

This clonotype was counted many times. This chain uses TRBV19 with TRBJ2-7; a weak D match, TRBD1 (5 bases). Germline values: CDR1 LNHDA, CDR2 SQIVND (reference sequence). The V end was cut by 3 bases, the J end by 2 bases, with 8 bases between. The CDR3 is 13 amino acids. The CDR3 DNA follows: TGTGCCAGTAGTATCGGACAAGCCTACGAGCAGTACTTC. It yields the protein CASSIGQAYEQYF.

At least ten counts were recorded for this clonotype. The V call is TRBV7-9, the J call TRBJ2-6; D not resolved. This CDR3 contains 15 residues. Germline V gives CDR1 SEHNR, CDR2 FQNEAQ (reference sequence). Deletions cut 5 bases from V and 2 bases from J, with 10 bases between. CDR3 coding DNA: TGTGCCAGCAGCCCCTTTAGGGCTGGGGCCAACGTCCTGACTTTC. This sequence encodes CASSPFRAGANVLTF.

This clonotype was seen ten or more times. The chain combines TRBV29-1 with TRBJ1-1; D unclear. CDR1 SQVTM and CDR2 ANQGSEA come from the germline V gene. The CDR3 has 13 amino acids. Trimming took off 6 bases at V and 1 base at J, with 12 bases between the two ends. The CDR3 DNA follows: TGCAGCGTCCGCCGTGGACCGAACACTGAAGCTTTCTTT. Protein sequence: CSVRRGPNTEAFF.

This clonotype was recorded a few times. The chain uses TRBV5-1 and TRBJ2-3, with 13 bases aligning to TRBD2. There are 16 residues in the CDR3. With V trimmed by 4 bases and J by 4 bases, 6 bases remained unmatched. Germline V gene lookup returns CDR1 SGHRS and CDR2 YFSETQ. DNA of the CDR3: TGCGCCAGCAGCCCCCGGACTAGCGGGAGAGCAGATACGCAGTATTTT. This gives the protein CASSPRTSGRADTQYF. The full variable domain, in which reference TRBV5-1 and TRBJ2-3 provide the parts outside the CDR3, is KAGVTQTPRYLIKTRGQQVTLSCSPISGHRSVSWYQQTPGQGLQFLFEYFSETQRNKGNFPGRFSGRQFSNSRSEMNVSTLELGDSALYLCASSPRTSGRADTQYFGPGTRLTVL.

The V gene is TRBV14, the J gene TRBJ2-5, with no clear D. This CDR3 has 15 residues. V lost 0 bases to trimming and J lost 1 base, with 9 bases between them. CDR1 SGHDN and CDR2 FVKESK come from the germline V gene. This CDR3 is CASSQDGVFQETQYF. CDR3 nucleotides: TGTGCCAGCAGCCAAGATGGCGTTTTCCAAGAGACCCAGTACTTC.

This clonotype came up a few times. The chain links TRBV29-1 to TRBJ2-7; tentative D call: TRBD2 (6 bases). Trimming took 5 bases from V and 2 from J, leaving 16 bases between them. Germline assignment: CDR1 SQVTM and CDR2 ANQGSEA. The CDR3 runs to 14 residues. CDR3 protein: CSVSWDFAAYEQYF. In DNA, the CDR3 is TGCAGCGTTAGTTGGGACTTCGCAGCCTACGAGCAGTACTTC.

This clonotype was observed a few times. The V gene is TRBV20-1, the J gene TRBJ2-5; D might be TRBD1 (5 bases). This CDR3 is 17 amino acids long. Germline V lookup: CDR1 DFQATT, CDR2 SNEGSKA (reference sequence). Trimming cost V 2 bases and J 5 bases, with 24 bases left between them. Written as DNA, the CDR3 is TGCAGTGCTAGAACAGTGGCGTTGGGCCAGGGCGGTGAGACCCAGTACTTC. Residues: CSARTVALGQGGETQYF.

This clonotype was seen many times. The V and J genes are TRBV7-9 and TRBJ1-2; maybe TRBD1 (6 bases). This CDR3 is built from 13 residues. CDR1 is SEHNR and CDR2 is FQNEAQ in the germline V gene (reference sequence). V lost 4 bases and J lost 4, with 10 bases in between. The CDR3: CASSSLDSYGYTF. The CDR3 coding sequence is TGTGCCAGCAGCTCCCTGGACAGCTATGGCTACACCTTC.

The chain employs TRBV29-1 and TRBJ1-4, with a weak D call TRBD1 (5 bases). The V end lost 7 bases, the J end lost 5 bases, and 14 bases lay between the germline ends. Germline V lookup: CDR1 SQVTM, CDR2 ANQGSEA. The CDR3 totals 13 residues. CDR3 loop: CSAAGTENEKLFF. The CDR3 DNA reads TGCAGCGCCGCCGGGACGGAAAATGAAAAACTGTTTTTT.

At least ten counts were recorded for this clonotype. The chain recombines TRBV19 with TRBJ2-7; D call uncertain. The germline V gene encodes CDR1 LNHDA and CDR2 SQIVND (reference sequence). Trimming removed 3 bases from V and 7 bases from J, with 25 bases in between. This CDR3 has 17 residues. CDR3 residues: CASSISPLGFLLAEQYF. CDR3 DNA: TGTGCCAGTAGTATTTCTCCCCTCGGATTTCTTCTCGCTGAGCAGTACTTC. Full variable domain (outside the CDR3, taken from reference TRBV19 and TRBJ2-7): DGGITQSPKYLFRKEGQNVTLSCEQNLNHDAMYWYRQDPGQGLRLIYYSQIVNDFQKGDIAEGYSVSREKKESFPLTVTSAQKNPTAFYLCASSISPLGFLLAEQYFGPGTRLTVT.

This clonotype showed up just a few times. The V gene is TRBV15, the J gene TRBJ2-6; D not certain. This CDR3 is 15 amino acids long. Germline V gene data show CDR1 as LNHNV and CDR2 as YYDKDF (reference sequence). Between the trimmed V and J ends, which lost 2 bases and 0 bases, there was a span of 5 bases. The CDR3 loop reads CATSRQASGANVLTF. CDR3 in DNA: TGTGCCACCAGCAGACAGGCCTCTGGGGCCAACGTCCTGACTTTC.

This clonotype was recorded many times. The chain joins TRBV18 to TRBJ2-3; D is undetermined. The ends were cut back, 3 bases at V and 4 bases at J, with 5 bases in the middle. There are 12 residues in the CDR3. Germline V lookup: CDR1 KGHSH, CDR2 LQKENI. The CDR3 region is CASSPSADTQYF. CDR3 coding DNA: TGTGCCAGCTCACCCTCCGCAGATACGCAGTATTTT.